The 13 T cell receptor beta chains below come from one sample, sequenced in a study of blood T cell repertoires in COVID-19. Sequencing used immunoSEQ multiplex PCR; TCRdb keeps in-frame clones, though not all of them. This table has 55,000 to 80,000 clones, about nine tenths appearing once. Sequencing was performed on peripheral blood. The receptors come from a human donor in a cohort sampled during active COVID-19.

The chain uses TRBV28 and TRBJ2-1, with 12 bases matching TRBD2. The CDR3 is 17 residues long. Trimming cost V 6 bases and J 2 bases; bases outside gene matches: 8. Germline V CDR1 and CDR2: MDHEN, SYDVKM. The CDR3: CASSRLAGVGPYNEQFF. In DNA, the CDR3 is TGTGCCAGCAGCCGACTAGCGGGAGTGGGGCCCTACAATGAGCAGTTCTTC.

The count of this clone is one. CDR3 protein: CASSHLSGTKSSYEQYF. The CDR3 DNA reads as TGCGCCAGCAGCCACCTTTCCGGGACTAAGAGCTCCTACGAGCAGTACTTC. The genes are TRBV4-3 and TRBJ2-7; 7 bases align to TRBD2. This CDR3 spans 17 amino acids. The J segment lost 0 bases and the V segment lost 3 bases, leaving 11 bases of the junction unmatched. Germline loops: CDR1 LGHNA, CDR2 YSLEER.

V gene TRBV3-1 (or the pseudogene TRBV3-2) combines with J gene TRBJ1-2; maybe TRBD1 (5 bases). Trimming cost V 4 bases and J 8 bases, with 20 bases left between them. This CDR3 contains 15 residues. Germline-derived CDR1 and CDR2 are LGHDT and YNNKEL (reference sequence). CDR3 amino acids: CASSLRPGRDLGYTF. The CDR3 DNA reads TGTGCCAGCAGCCTAAGACCGGGGAGGGACTTGGGCTACACCTTC.

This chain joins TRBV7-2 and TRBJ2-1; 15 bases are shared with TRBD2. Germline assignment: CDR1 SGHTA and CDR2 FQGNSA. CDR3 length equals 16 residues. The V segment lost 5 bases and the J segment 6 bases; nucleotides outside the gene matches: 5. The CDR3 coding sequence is TGTGCCAGCAGCCCGCCGGGACTAGCGGGAGGCAATGAGCAGTTCTTC. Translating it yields CASSPPGLAGGNEQFF.

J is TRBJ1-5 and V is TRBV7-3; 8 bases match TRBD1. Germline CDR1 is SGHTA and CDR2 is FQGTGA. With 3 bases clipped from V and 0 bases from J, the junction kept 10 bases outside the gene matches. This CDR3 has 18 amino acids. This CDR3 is CASSLINRDRYSNQPQHF. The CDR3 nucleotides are TGTGCCAGCAGCTTGATCAACCGGGACAGGTATAGCAATCAGCCCCAGCATTTT.

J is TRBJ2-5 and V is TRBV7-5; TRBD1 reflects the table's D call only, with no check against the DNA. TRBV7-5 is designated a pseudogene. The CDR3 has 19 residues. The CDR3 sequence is CVRSCPTRQGVRSQETQYF. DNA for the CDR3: TGTGTCAGAAGCTGCCCAACGAGACAGGGTGTCAGGTCCCAAGAGACCCAGTACTTC.

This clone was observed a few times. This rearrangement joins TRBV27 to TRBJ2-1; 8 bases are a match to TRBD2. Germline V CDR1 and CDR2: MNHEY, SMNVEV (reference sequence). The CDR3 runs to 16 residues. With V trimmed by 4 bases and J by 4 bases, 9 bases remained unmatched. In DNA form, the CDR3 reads TGTGCCAGCAGTTCGAGGGGACTAGTAGCTTACAATGAGCAGTTCTTC. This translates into CASSSRGLVAYNEQFF.

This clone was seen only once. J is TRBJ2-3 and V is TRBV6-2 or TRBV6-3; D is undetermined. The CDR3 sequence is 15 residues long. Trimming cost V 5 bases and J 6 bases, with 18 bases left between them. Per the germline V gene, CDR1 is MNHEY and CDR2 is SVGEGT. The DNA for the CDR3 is TGTGCCAGCAGTCCCAACTATGCCCCTGGGGATACGCAGTATTTT. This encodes CASSPNYAPGDTQYF.

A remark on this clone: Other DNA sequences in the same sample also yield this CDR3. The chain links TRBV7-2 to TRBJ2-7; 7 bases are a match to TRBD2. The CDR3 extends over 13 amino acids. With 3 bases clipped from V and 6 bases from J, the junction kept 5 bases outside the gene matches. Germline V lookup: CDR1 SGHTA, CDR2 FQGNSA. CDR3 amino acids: CASSFTSVGEQYF. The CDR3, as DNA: TGTGCCAGCAGCTTTACTAGCGTGGGCGAGCAGTACTTC.

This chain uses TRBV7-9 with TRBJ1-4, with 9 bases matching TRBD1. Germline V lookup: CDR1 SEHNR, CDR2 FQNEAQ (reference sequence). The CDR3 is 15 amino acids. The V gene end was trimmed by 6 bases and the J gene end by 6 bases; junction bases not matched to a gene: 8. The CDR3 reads CASRGNRGRDEKLFF. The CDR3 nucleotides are TGTGCCAGCAGGGGTAACAGGGGGCGAGATGAAAAACTGTTTTTT. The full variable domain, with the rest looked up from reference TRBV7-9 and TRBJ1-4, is DTGVSQNPRHKITKRGQNVTFRCDPISEHNRLYWYRQTLGQGPEFLTYFQNEAQLEKSRLLSDRFSAERPKGSFSTLEIQRTEQGDSAMYLCASRGNRGRDEKLFFGSGTQLSVL.

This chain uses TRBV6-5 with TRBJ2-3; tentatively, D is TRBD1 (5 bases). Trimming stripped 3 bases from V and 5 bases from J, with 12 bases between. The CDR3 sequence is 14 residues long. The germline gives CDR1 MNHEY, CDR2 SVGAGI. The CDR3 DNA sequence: TGTGCCAGCAGTTATAGCAGGGCCGGAGATACGCAGTATTTT. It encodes CASSYSRAGDTQYF.

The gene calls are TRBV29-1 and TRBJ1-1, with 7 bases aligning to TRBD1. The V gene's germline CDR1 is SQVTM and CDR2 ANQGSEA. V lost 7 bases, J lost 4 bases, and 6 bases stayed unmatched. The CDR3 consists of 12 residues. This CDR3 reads CSDRGLGTEAFF. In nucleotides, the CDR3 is TGCAGCGACAGGGGATTGGGCACTGAAGCTTTCTTT.

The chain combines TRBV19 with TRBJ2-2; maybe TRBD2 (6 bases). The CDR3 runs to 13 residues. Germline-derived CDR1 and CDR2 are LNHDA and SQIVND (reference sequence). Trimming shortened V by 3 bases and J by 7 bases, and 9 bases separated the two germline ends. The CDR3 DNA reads TGTGCCAGTAGTATCGGAGGGGTCGGGGAGCTGTTTTTT. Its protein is CASSIGGVGELFF. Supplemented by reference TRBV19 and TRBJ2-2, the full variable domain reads DGGITQSPKYLFRKEGQNVTLSCEQNLNHDAMYWYRQDPGQGLRLIYYSQIVNDFQKGDIAEGYSVSREKKESFPLTVTSAQKNPTAFYLCASSIGGVGELFFGEGSRLTVL.